A selection of T cell receptor beta chains follows, all from one sample in a study of shared clonotypes between healthy human individuals. Sequencing was performed with immunoSEQ multiplex PCR; in TCRdb, only in-frame clones are kept and a portion is missing. The table lists fewer than 400,000 clones, around two thirds of them singletons, with about a tenth in the top ten. Sequencing used memory CD4+ T cells sorted from blood. The source is a man in his thirties or forties in good health. Each CDR3 is given with its conserved first and last residue. The D gene is left open where the match is weak. Size values are once, few and many counts, or a class for expanded clones, and some rows have none.

TRBD1,TRBJ2-7,NA,TRBV5-6,TGTGCCAGCGGGACAGGGGCCTACGAGCAGTACTTC,CASGTGAYEQYF
NA,TRBJ1-1,NA,TRBV14,TGTGCCAGCAGCCAAGATCGGAGTCGGAGAGCTTTCTTT,CASSQDRSRRAFF
NA,TRBJ2-7,NA,TRBV27,TGTGCCAGCAGTTTAAATCGGTACGAGCAGTACTTC,CASSLNRYEQYF
TRBD2,TRBJ2-5,NA,TRBV10-3,TGTGCCATCGGACTAGGAATCTCCCTTCAAGAGACCCAGTACTTC,CAIGLGISLQETQYF
TRBD1,TRBJ1-5,once,TRBV28,TGTGCCAGCAGTTCACAGCAGGGGGGACAGCCCCAGCATTTT,CASSSQQGGQPQHF
NA,TRBJ2-2,NA,TRBV2,TGTGCCAGCAGTGAACTGGGGATAAACACCGGGGAGCTGTTTTTT,CASSELGINTGELFF
NA,TRBJ1-4,NA,TRBV27,TGTGCCAGCAGTTTGCGGGCGGTTGAAAAACTGTTTTTT,CASSLRAVEKLFF
NA,TRBJ2-1,NA,TRBV9,TGTGCCAGCAGCGTAGGGACTATCCGGACCGATGAGCAGTTCTTC,CASSVGTIRTDEQFF
NA,TRBJ2-3,NA,TRBV5-4,TGTGCCAGCAGCTTGGTAGGCCCAGATACGCAGTATTTT,CASSLVGPDTQYF
NA,TRBJ2-3,NA,TRBV20-1,TGCAGTGCTAGTGGATATACGCAGTATTTT,CSASGYTQYF
TRBD2,TRBJ2-1,NA,TRBV11-2,TGTGCCAGCAGCTTAGATTACGCGGGAGAAGAGTTCTTC,CASSLDYAGEEFF
NA,TRBJ2-3,NA,TRBV5-6,TGTGCCAGCAGCAAGCCCTTCGTAAGAACAGATACGCAGTATTTT,CASSKPFVRTDTQYF
TRBD2,TRBJ2-1,NA,TRBV2,TGTGCCAGCAGTGGAGGGACTAGCGGGAGGGCCGGGAATGAGCAGTTCTTC,CASSGGTSGRAGNEQFF
TRBD2,TRBJ2-2,NA,TRBV15,TGTGCCACCAGCAGAGATCTGTCCCCTAGCGGTCACGGGGAGCTGTTTTTT,CATSRDLSPSGHGELFF
NA,TRBJ1-1,NA,TRBV28,TGTGCCAGCAGTATCGGGCTCACTGAAGCTTTCTTT,CASSIGLTEAFF
TRBD2,TRBJ2-2,once,TRBV5-5,TGTGCCAGCAGCTTGGGTTGGGGAGCGGGAACCGGGGAGCTGTTTTTT,CASSLGWGAGTGELFF
NA,TRBJ2-7,NA,TRBV2,TGTGCCAGCAGCCTCAGACCGGCCCCCTACGAGCAGTACTTC,CASSLRPAPYEQYF
NA,TRBJ2-5,NA,TRBV14,TGTGCCAGCAGCCCGGCCCTTAGACAGGCCTTCCTGGGGAGAGGAGAGACCCAGTACTTC,CASSPALRQAFLGRGETQYF
TRBD1,TRBJ1-4,NA,TRBV28,TGTGCCAGCAGTGACGGGACAGCGGATGGCGAAAAACTGTTTTTT,CASSDGTADGEKLFF
NA,TRBJ2-1,NA,TRBV5-1,TGCGCCAGCAGTGAACAGGGAGAAAGACAGTTCTTC,CASSEQGERQFF
NA,TRBJ1-3,NA,TRBV2,TGTGCCAGCAGTGAATTGGGAAACACCATATATTTT,CASSELGNTIYF
NA,TRBJ2-7,NA,TRBV30,TGTGCCTGGAGTCAGGACACCAACTCCTACGAGCAGTACTTC,CAWSQDTNSYEQYF
TRBD1,TRBJ1-2,NA,TRBV30,TGTGCCTGGCAGTACTCAGAAGGGGGCTCCTATGGCTACACCTTC,CAWQYSEGGSYGYTF
NA,TRBJ2-6,NA,TRBV4-3,TGCGCCAGCAGCACCGGGCCCGACTCTGGGGCCAACGTCCTGACTTTC,CASSTGPDSGANVLTF
NA,TRBJ2-5,once,TRBV29-1,TGCAGCGTCCTCTCCGGGGAGACCCAGTACTTC,CSVLSGETQYF
NA,TRBJ1-3,NA,TRBV6-1,TGTGCCAGCAGTGAAGGTGTTATCGGCTCTGGAAACACCATATATTTT,CASSEGVIGSGNTIYF
NA,TRBJ1-5,once,TRBV6-6,TGTGCCAGCAGTTACTCGAGGGGATGGCAGCCCCAGCATTTT,CASSYSRGWQPQHF
TRBD2,TRBJ2-1,few,TRBV25-1,TGTGCCAGCAGTGAACCCACTAGCGGTCATTACAATGAGCAGTTCTTC,CASSEPTSGHYNEQFF
TRBD2,TRBJ2-7,NA,TRBV5-8,TGTGCCAGCAGCACTAGCGGAAAGGTCTACGAGCAGTACTTC,CASSTSGKVYEQYF
NA,TRBJ2-3,NA,TRBV7-2,TGTGCCAGCAGCTTAAATTCTTCCCCAGATACGCAGTATTTT,CASSLNSSPDTQYF
TRBD1,TRBJ2-3,NA,TRBV5-1,TGCGCCAGCAGCGGACAGGGGGCGGATACGCAGTATTTT,CASSGQGADTQYF
NA,TRBJ1-2,many,TRBV6-1,TGTGCCAGCAGTGAAAGGAGGTCGAGGGGCTACACCTTC,CASSERRSRGYTF
NA,TRBJ2-7,NA,TRBV5-1,TGCGCCAGCAGCTTGGAAGGCTACGAGCAGTACTTC,CASSLEGYEQYF
NA,TRBJ2-5,once,TRBV2,TGTGCCAGCGGTATCAATGGTGAGGGAGAGACCCAGTACTTC,CASGINGEGETQYF
NA,TRBJ2-5,NA,TRBV7-7,TGTGCCAGCAGCATCCCAGGACGTGCCCAGTACTTC,CASSIPGRAQYF
TRBD2,TRBJ2-3,NA,TRBV27,TGTGCCAGCAGTTTTCTCCAGCGGGGTACGCAGTATTTT,CASSFLQRGTQYF
NA,TRBJ2-7,NA,TRBV2,TGTGCCAGCAGTGAAGCGGGCGAGCAGTACTTC,CASSEAGEQYF
TRBD2,TRBJ2-3,NA,TRBV5-1,TGCGCCAGCAGCTTCGGGACTAGCGGGGGAGATACGCAGTATTTT,CASSFGTSGGDTQYF
TRBD2,TRBJ2-7,NA,TRBV2,TGTGCCAGCAGCCAAAGCGGGTTAGCGGGACGGTACTTC,CASSQSGLAGRYF
TRBD1,TRBJ1-4,NA,TRBV7-6,TGTGCCAGCAGCGTCGCCGGGACAGGGCTGTTTCGGGAAAAACTGTTTTTT,CASSVAGTGLFREKLFF
NA,TRBJ2-1,NA,TRBV6-5,TGTGCCAGCAGTTACTTAGGAGCTTGGGACAATGAGCAGTTCTTC,CASSYLGAWDNEQFF
NA,TRBJ2-7,NA,TRBV19,TGTGCCAGTGCTCAGGGGGGAGCGAGGTACGAGCAGTACTTC,CASAQGGARYEQYF
NA,TRBJ2-7,NA,TRBV2,TGTGCCAGCAGTGTCGGGGAGCAGTACTTC,CASSVGEQYF
NA,TRBJ1-2,NA,TRBV6-1,TGTGCCAGCGGGGCCAACTATGGCTACACCTTC,CASGANYGYTF
TRBD2,TRBJ2-7,NA,TRBV5-1,TGCGCCAGCAGCTTACGCGGGAGAACAATCAAAGTCGCCTACGAGCAGTACTTC,CASSLRGRTIKVAYEQYF
NA,TRBJ1-5,few,TRBV25-1,TGTGCCAGCAGTGTACAGGGAAAGGATCAGCCCCAGCATTTT,CASSVQGKDQPQHF
NA,TRBJ1-4,NA,TRBV6-1,TGTGCCAGCTTAGCAGGCGAGAGGGCTCAAGAAAAACTGTTTTTT,CASLAGERAQEKLFF
NA,TRBJ1-1,few,TRBV20-1,TGCAGTGTGACTACGAACACTGAAGCTTTCTTT,CSVTTNTEAFF
NA,TRBJ1-5,NA,TRBV28,TGTGCCAGCAGTACAGACAATCAGCCCCAGCATTTT,CASSTDNQPQHF
NA,TRBJ2-3,NA,TRBV4-1,TGCGCCAGCAGCCAAGGGCCCTACACAGATACGCAGTATTTT,CASSQGPYTDTQYF
TRBD1,TRBJ2-5,NA,TRBV5-1,TGCGCCAGCAGCGACAGGGAAGAGACCCAGTACTTC,CASSDREETQYF
NA,TRBJ2-7,NA,TRBV4-1,TGCGCCAGCAGCCACGGGACAATAAGATACGAGCAGTACTTC,CASSHGTIRYEQYF
TRBD1,TRBJ1-2,once,TRBV28,TGTGCCAGCATCGGGACAGGCCCAAACTATGGCTACACCTTC,CASIGTGPNYGYTF
TRBD1,TRBJ2-5,NA,TRBV11-2,TGTGCCAGCAGCGCGGACAGGGTGTCCCAGTACTTC,CASSADRVSQYF
TRBD1,TRBJ1-1,NA,TRBV7-9,TGTGCCAGCAGCTGGAAGACAGGGGCGACTGAAGCTTTCTTT,CASSWKTGATEAFF
NA,TRBJ2-3,NA,TRBV7-3,TGTGCCAGCAGCCCCAACCGGGTCGCAGATACGCAGTATTTT,CASSPNRVADTQYF
TRBD1,TRBJ1-1,NA,TRBV5-1,TGCGCCAGCAGCATTCAGGGGGCGCCCACTGAAGCTTTCTTT,CASSIQGAPTEAFF
NA,TRBJ1-5,NA,TRBV19,TGTGCCAGTAGTATATCCAGGGCACCGAATCAGCCCCAGCATTTT,CASSISRAPNQPQHF